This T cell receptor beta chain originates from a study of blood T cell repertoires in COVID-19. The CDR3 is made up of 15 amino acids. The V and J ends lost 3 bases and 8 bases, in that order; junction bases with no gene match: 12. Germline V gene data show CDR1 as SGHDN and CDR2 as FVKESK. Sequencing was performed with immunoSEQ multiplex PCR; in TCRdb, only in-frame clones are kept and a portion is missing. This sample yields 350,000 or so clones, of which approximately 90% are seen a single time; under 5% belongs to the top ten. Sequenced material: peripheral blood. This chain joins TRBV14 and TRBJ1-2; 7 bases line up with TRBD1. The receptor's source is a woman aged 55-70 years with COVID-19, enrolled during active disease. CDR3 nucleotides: TGTGCCAGCAGCCAGACAGGGAACCGAGTTCGGGGCTACACCTTC. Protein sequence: CASSQTGNRVRGYTF.